These T cell receptor beta chains were read from a single sample in a study of cytomegalovirus exposure and HLA in healthy donors. Libraries were prepared by immunoSEQ multiplex PCR; TCRdb keeps only in-frame clonotypes and omits some of them. The profile shows over 90,000 clones, roughly three fifths of them singletons. The sequencing sample was made of PBMCs. These receptors were collected from a man between 60 and 75 years old in good health and CMV-seronegative. CDR3s include the opening cysteine and the closing phenylalanine or tryptophan. A D gene is named only where the DNA matches it firmly. Size values are once, few and many counts, or a class for expanded clones, and some rows have none.

TRBJ2-2 | TRBD2 | 15 | TRBV6-1 | few | CASTLLAGTTGELFF | TGTGCCAGCACCTTACTAGCGGGAACCACCGGGGAGCTGTTTTTT
TRBJ2-3 | . | 16 | TRBV30 | . | CAWRGEVSGATDTQYF | TGTGCCTGGAGGGGGGAGGTCTCCGGGGCCACAGATACGCAGTATTTT
TRBJ1-4 | . | 14 | TRBV21-1 | . | CASSTPGANEKLFF | TGTGCCAGCAGCACGCCCGGGGCTAATGAAAAACTGTTTTTT
TRBJ2-5 | TRBD2 | 14 | TRBV5-1 | few | CASSGSGAQETQYF | TGCGCCAGCAGCGGTAGCGGGGCCCAAGAGACCCAGTACTTC
TRBJ2-7 | TRBD2 | 15 | TRBV6-6 | few | CASTMTSGMRYEQYF | TGTGCCAGCACCATGACTAGCGGGATGCGGTACGAGCAGTACTTC
TRBJ2-3 | TRBD2 | 17 | TRBV9 | . | CASGHPRTSGSTDTQYF | TGTGCCAGCGGGCACCCCCGGACTAGCGGAAGCACAGATACGCAGTATTTT
TRBJ2-1 | TRBD1 | 14 | TRBV6-4 | once | CASSKMSGGGEQFF | TGTGCCAGCAGTAAAATGTCAGGGGGCGGTGAGCAGTTCTTC
TRBJ2-1 | TRBD2 | 16 | TRBV29-1 | . | CSVPEYGLAGGSEQFF | TGCAGCGTCCCAGAATATGGACTAGCGGGGGGGAGTGAGCAGTTCTTC
TRBJ2-1 | . | 13 | TRBV10-3 | once | CATSREPYNEQFF | TGTGCCACGTCCCGGGAACCCTACAATGAGCAGTTCTTC
TRBJ2-1 | TRBD2 | 15 | TRBV7-9 | . | CASSLRLAGANEQFF | TGTGCCAGCAGCTTACGACTAGCGGGAGCAAATGAGCAGTTCTTC
TRBJ2-7 | TRBD1 | 11 | TRBV28 | . | CASNDRVEQYF | TGTGCCAGCAACGACAGGGTCGAGCAGTACTTC
TRBJ2-1 | . | 16 | TRBV2 | . | CASSGMGLENYNEQFF | TGTGCCAGCAGTGGGATGGGACTGGAGAACTACAATGAGCAGTTCTTC
TRBJ1-5 | . | 13 | TRBV29-1 | few | CSVSDGDSQPQHF | TGCAGCGTGTCAGACGGCGACTCACAGCCCCAGCATTTT
TRBJ1-5 | . | 16 | TRBV28 | . | CASSLAGGGGNQPQHF | TGTGCCAGCAGCCTGGCGGGGGGCGGAGGCAATCAGCCCCAGCATTTT
TRBJ2-2 | TRBD2 | 17 | TRBV6-1 | . | CASSEYGTSGFSGELFF | TGTGCCAGCAGTGAATACGGTACTAGCGGGTTCTCCGGGGAGCTGTTTTTT
TRBJ1-5 | TRBD1 | 16 | TRBV5-1 | . | CASSENPGQGNQPQHF | TGCGCCAGCAGCGAGAACCCGGGACAGGGTAATCAGCCCCAGCATTTT
TRBJ2-3 | TRBD1 | 13 | TRBV7-2 | once | CASSSGGLDTQYF | TGTGCCAGCAGCTCAGGGGGTCTAGATACGCAGTATTTT
TRBJ1-4 | TRBD1 | 15 | TRBV28 | few | CASGRGFITNEKLFF | TGTGCCAGCGGCAGGGGGTTTATAACTAATGAAAAACTGTTTTTT
TRBJ2-1 | TRBD2 | 16 | TRBV10-2 | few | CASNPIPAGGYNEQFF | TGCGCCAGCAATCCAATCCCAGCGGGAGGATACAATGAGCAGTTCTTC
TRBJ2-3 | TRBD2 | 16 | TRBV5-1 | . | CASSLSPAREGDTQYF | TGCGCCAGCAGCTTGTCCCCCGCCCGGGAGGGAGATACGCAGTATTTT
TRBJ2-7 | . | 14 | TRBV5-1 | few | CASSLDSFAYEQYF | TGCGCCAGCAGCTTGGACAGCTTTGCCTACGAGCAGTACTTC
TRBJ1-1 | . | 13 | TRBV28 | once | CASSDSMNTEAFF | TGTGCCAGCAGCGACAGCATGAACACTGAAGCTTTCTTT
TRBJ2-1 | TRBD1 | 14 | TRBV6-5 | few | CASSYPGTADEQFF | TGTGCCAGCAGTTACCCCGGGACAGCCGATGAGCAGTTCTTC
TRBJ1-1 | . | 14 | TRBV5-4 | . | CASSAWGGRTEAFF | TGTGCCAGCAGCGCGTGGGGGGGACGGACTGAAGCTTTCTTT
TRBJ2-2 | TRBD2 | 19 | TRBV27 | . | CASSFLASGFGANTGELLF | TGTGCCAGCAGTTTCCTGGCTAGCGGGTTCGGCGCGAACACCGGGGAGCTGCTTTTT
TRBJ2-7 | . | 14 | TRBV6-5 | . | CASSGRGYAGEQYF | TGTGCCAGCAGTGGCAGGGGCTACGCCGGCGAGCAGTACTTC